This T cell receptor (beta chain) stems from a study of T-cell memory formation after mild COVID-19. There are a few counts of this clonotype. In TCRdb, the 5' RACE reads were re-called with MiXCR into one record per CDR3 protein. The table includes around 200,000 distinct CDR3 sequences, roughly a tenth detected once. The CDR3 has 15 amino acids. Germline-derived CDR1 and CDR2 are DFQATT and SNEGSKA (reference sequence). Trimming took 1 base from V and 9 from J; bases not matched to a gene: 11. The rearrangement joins TRBV20-1 to TRBJ2-1, with TRBD1 identical over 8 bases. Material for sequencing was PBMCs or a T cell subset sorted from them (not recorded which). The clonotype was recovered from a man aged 18 to 29 who had mild COVID-19 (a few samples of this study predate the infection). Cell type and time point are not known. The DNA of the CDR3 is TGCAGTGCTAGAGCGACAGGGGCACCCGCCACTGAGCAGTTCTTC. It is translated as CSARATGAPATEQFF.